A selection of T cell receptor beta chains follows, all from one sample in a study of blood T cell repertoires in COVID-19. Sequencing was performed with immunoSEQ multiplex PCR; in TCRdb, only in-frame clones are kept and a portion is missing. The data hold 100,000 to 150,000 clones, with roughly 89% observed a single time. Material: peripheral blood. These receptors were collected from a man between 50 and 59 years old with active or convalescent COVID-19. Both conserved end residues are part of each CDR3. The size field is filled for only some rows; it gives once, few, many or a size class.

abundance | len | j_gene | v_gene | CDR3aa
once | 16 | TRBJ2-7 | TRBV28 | CASSLNLGTGSHEQYF
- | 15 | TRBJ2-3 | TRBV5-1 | CASTLRDRSTDTQYF
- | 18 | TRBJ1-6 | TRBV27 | CASRGGSHRVGLFSPLHF
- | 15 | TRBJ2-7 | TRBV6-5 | CASRPGRTGYNEQYF
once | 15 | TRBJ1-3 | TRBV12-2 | CASRLRTGERNTIYF
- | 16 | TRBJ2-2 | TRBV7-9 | CASSLGGTTNTGELFF
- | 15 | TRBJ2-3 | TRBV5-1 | CASSFDRGSTDTQYF
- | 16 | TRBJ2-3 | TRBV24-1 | CATSDPGTPGVDTQYF
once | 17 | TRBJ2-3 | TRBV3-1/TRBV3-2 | CASSQETRGLSFHTQYF
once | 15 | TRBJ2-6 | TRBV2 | CASSERGRGANVLTF
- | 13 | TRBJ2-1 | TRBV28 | CASSRSGSNEQFF
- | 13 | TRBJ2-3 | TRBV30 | CAWRVVATDTQYF
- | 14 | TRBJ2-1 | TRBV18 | CASSPWEGNNEQFF
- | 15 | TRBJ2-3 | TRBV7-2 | CASSLVYRGSDTQYF
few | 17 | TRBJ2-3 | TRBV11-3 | CASSFSGTGVLTDTQYF
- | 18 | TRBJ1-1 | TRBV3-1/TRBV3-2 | CASSQGGKGGRLNTEAFF
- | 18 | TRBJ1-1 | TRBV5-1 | CASSPGTGSGKVNTEAFF
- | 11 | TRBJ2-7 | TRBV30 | CAWSGEYEQYF
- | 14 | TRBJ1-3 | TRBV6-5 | CAGEDRNSGNTIYF
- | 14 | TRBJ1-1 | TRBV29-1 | CSVAGTGVYTEAFF
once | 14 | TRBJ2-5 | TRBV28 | CASSPTDRRETQYF
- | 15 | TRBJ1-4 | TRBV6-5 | CATAQGFGTNEKLFF
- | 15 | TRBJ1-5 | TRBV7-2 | CASSLSFGVAQPQHF
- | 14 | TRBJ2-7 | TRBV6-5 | CASRNDRSAYEQYF
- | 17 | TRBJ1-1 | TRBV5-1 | CASSRTGQGFQPTEAFF
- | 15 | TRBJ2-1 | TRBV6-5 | CASSSRVTTYNEQFF